The sample holds many counts of the clone carrying this TCR beta chain. This library used around 0.4 ug RNA and molecular barcoded adaptors spanning alpha/delta and beta/gamma chains. TCRdb independently ran MiXCR on the reads; one entry per CDR3 protein. The table lists under 150,000 distinct CDR3 sequences, less than 15% of them singletons. The sample comes from a study of read filtering for tumor transcriptome and immune sequencing. Trimming cost V 10 bases and J 1 base; bases outside gene matches: 9. The germline V gene encodes CDR1 SNHLY and CDR2 FYNNEI. There are 14 residues in the CDR3. Sample: a population of CD138-negative cells sorted from bone marrow. The sequence was obtained from a donor older than 35 with multiple myeloma. The chain combines TRBV2 with TRBJ1-1; 7 positions match TRBD1. The CDR3 sequence: CAIISRTGNTEAFF. CDR3 DNA sequence: TGTGCCATAATATCGAGGACAGGGAACACTGAAGCTTTCTTT.